The clone carrying this TCR beta chain was found a few times. Its antigen is undetermined. CDR3 length equals 14 residues. J gave up 4 bases and V 2 bases, and 3 bases lay outside the gene matches. The sample is drawn from a study of T cell repertoires in cytomegalovirus infection. Across the whole study: Epitope selection comprised recently identified HLA-C-restricted CMV epitopes and well-studied HLA-B-restricted CMV epitopes. The public TCR beta signatures pointed to both CMV infection and matching HLA type. Findings and caveats of the study: Clonotypes of TCR beta that were HLA-C-restricted and CMV-specific dominated the ex vivo response. The cumulative frequency of public TCR beta families identified carriers of CMV plus the relevant HLA.

From the reads, TCRdb called clonotypes with MiXCR, one entry per CDR3 protein. The table has about 890,000 distinct CDR3 sequences, around a third seen once. The starting material was cultured CD8+ T cells from PBMCs, obtained from culture after CMV antigen stimulation. This TCR was sampled from a human donor in good health (CMV status not recorded). Some clones in this sample may be carry-over from other donors' samples. This rearrangement joins TRBV12-3 or TRBV12-4 to TRBJ1-2, with 8 bases aligning to TRBD1. The CDR3 DNA is TGTGCCAGCAGTTTAAACAGGGGGGGCTATGGCTACACCTTC. Translating it yields CASSLNRGGYGYTF.